This T cell receptor beta chain is from a study of siplizumab effects on memory and regulatory T cells. Points from the study as a whole: Naive or memory phenotype was unassignable for roughly 75-95% of proliferating CD4+ or CD8+ clones. It was never confirmed that proliferating Tregs from siplizumab cultures were suppressive. A minor share of alloreactive clones matched unstimulated subsets.

To note about this clone: Its antigen is still unknown.

Sequencing was performed with immunoSEQ multiplex PCR; in TCRdb, only in-frame clones are kept and a portion is missing. The data show some 96,000 clones, about 94% seen once. V was trimmed by 1 base and J by 5 bases, leaving 8 bases between them. Germline V gives CDR1 SGHVS, CDR2 FQNEAQ. This CDR3 region has 13 residues. Sequencing used non-Treg CD4+ T cells sorted from blood. The chain combines TRBV7-8 with TRBJ2-5, with D perhaps matching TRBD1 or TRBD2 (5 bases each). The sequence came from a human donor in good health. DNA of the CDR3: TGTGCCAGCAGCTTAGAGGGACGGGAGACCCAGTACTTC. Its protein product is CASSLEGRETQYF.